The 26 T cell receptor beta chains listed next were all sequenced from one sample in a study of blood T cell repertoires in COVID-19. Sequencing used immunoSEQ multiplex PCR; TCRdb keeps in-frame clones, though not all of them. The repertoire holds roughly 100,000 clones, with roughly 87% as singletons. The sample consisted of peripheral blood. All receptors derive from a woman aged 50 to 60 with COVID-19, enrolled during active disease.

This clone has more than one count but fewer than ten. This chain joins TRBV27 and TRBJ1-2; the D gene is possibly TRBD1 (6 bases). V was trimmed by 5 bases and J by 5 bases, leaving 24 bases between them. The CDR3 covers 17 residues. The germline gives CDR1 MNHEY, CDR2 SMNVEV (reference sequence). The CDR3, as DNA: TGTGCCAGCAGTCTATATCCCACCGGGACAAGAAGTTATGGCTACACCTTC. Protein: CASSLYPTGTRSYGYTF.

There are a few counts of this clone. The CDR3 spells CASSSWTGTNSGNTIYF. CDR3 in DNA: TGTGCCAGCAGCTCTTGGACAGGGACCAACTCTGGAAACACCATATATTTT. The chain is built from TRBV9 and TRBJ1-3; 8 bases fit TRBD1. CDR1 is SGDLS, CDR2 YYNGEE, per germline. After removal of 4 bases from V and 0 bases from J, the junction contained 9 bases not matched to a gene. The CDR3 runs to 17 residues.

This clone was recorded many times. The rearrangement links TRBV6-5 to TRBJ2-5; 7 bases are a match to TRBD1. Germline V CDR1 and CDR2: MNHEY, SVGAGI. The CDR3 totals 14 residues. Unmatched junction bases numbered 12, after V lost 8 bases and J lost 6 bases. The CDR3 is CASCTGAGIKTQYF. Written as DNA, the CDR3 is TGTGCCAGCTGTACAGGGGCTGGGATAAAGACCCAGTACTTC.

The chain has TRBV27 and TRBJ1-6, with D hard to call. Germline V gene lookup returns CDR1 MNHEY and CDR2 SMNVEV (reference sequence). The CDR3 loop spans 15 amino acids. V lost 5 bases and J lost 0, with 8 bases in between. CDR3 bases: TGTGCCAGCAGTGAAACGAGCTCCTATAATTCACCCCTCCACTTT. It codes for CASSETSSYNSPLHF.

The CDR3 nucleotides are TGTGCCTGGAGTCTCACTAGCGGGGGCTTCGGGGAGACCCAGTACTTC. It translates to CAWSLTSGGFGETQYF. V and J are TRBV30 and TRBJ2-5, with 11 bases aligning to TRBD2. CDR3 length equals 16 residues. Germline trimming cut 2 bases from V and 5 bases from J; bases unmatched to any gene: 10. Germline V lookup: CDR1 GTSNPN, CDR2 SVGIG (reference sequence). Based on the CDR3 plus reference TRBV30 and TRBJ2-5, the full variable domain is SQTIHQWPATLVQPVGSPLSLECTVEGTSNPNLYWYRQAAGRGLQLLFYSVGIGQISSEVPQNLSASRPQDRQFILSSKKLLLSDSGFYLCAWSLTSGGFGETQYFGPGTRLLVL.

With respect to this clone: The same CDR3 can be traced to other DNA sequences in this sample. The chain links TRBV11-3 to TRBJ1-6, with D possibly being TRBD1 (6 bases). This CDR3 is built from 13 residues. V lost 3 bases and J lost 7, with 7 bases in between. Germline CDR1 and CDR2: SGHNT and YENEEA. This CDR3 is CASSLDSNSPLHF. The DNA of the CDR3 is TGTGCCAGCAGCTTGGACAGCAATTCACCCCTCCACTTT.

The rearrangement uses TRBV19 and TRBJ2-2; a weak D match, TRBD1 (5 bases). CDR3 size: 15 residues. Germline CDR1 LNHDA, CDR2 SQIVND (reference sequence). V was shortened by 4 bases and J by 0 bases, with 9 bases between the two germline ends. This CDR3 is CASSNQGSNTGELFF. As DNA, the CDR3 is TGTGCCAGTAGTAACCAGGGATCGAACACCGGGGAGCTGTTTTTT.

The chain combines TRBV2 with TRBJ2-5; TRBD2 agrees at 9 bases. Germline trimming cut 6 bases from V and 5 bases from J; bases unmatched to any gene: 10. This CDR3 is built from 15 residues. Per germline, CDR1 SNHLY and CDR2 FYNNEI. CDR3 sequence (DNA): TGTGCCAGCAGCGACAGCGGGGGGCAGGTGGAGACCCAGTACTTC. This gives the protein CASSDSGGQVETQYF.

The chain carries TRBV15 and TRBJ1-2; 10 bases map to TRBD1. The germline V gene encodes CDR1 LNHNV and CDR2 YYDKDF (reference sequence). This CDR3 is 14 amino acids long. The V and J ends lost 7 bases and 3 bases, in that order; junction bases with no gene match: 5. CDR3 residues: CATKTGTGDYGYTF. CDR3 sequence (DNA): TGTGCCACCAAAACCGGGACAGGGGACTATGGCTACACCTTC.

This chain uses TRBV2 with TRBJ1-4; D might be TRBD1 (6 bases). CDR1 and CDR2 (germline): SNHLY, FYNNEI. The V end was cut by 3 bases, the J end by 5 bases, with 10 bases between. The CDR3 sequence is 14 residues long. This chain's CDR3 is CASSDWQGNEKLFF. The CDR3 DNA reads TGTGCCAGCAGTGACTGGCAGGGGAATGAAAAACTGTTTTTT.

This chain joins TRBV7-9 and TRBJ1-1; 8 nucleotides match TRBD1. The CDR3 loop spans 17 amino acids. The germline CDR1 and CDR2 sequences are SEHNR and FQNEAQ (reference sequence). Trimming cost V 4 bases and J 4 bases; bases outside gene matches: 14. In DNA, the CDR3 is TGTGCCAGCAGCTCCGACCCGGGACAGGTGGTCGGCACTGAAGCTTTCTTT. Its protein product is CASSSDPGQVVGTEAFF.

The genes are TRBV18 and TRBJ1-1; 7 bases match TRBD1. This CDR3 region has 14 residues. Germline lookup yields CDR1 KGHSH and CDR2 LQKENI. Trimming cost V 4 bases and J 1 base; bases outside gene matches: 3. The CDR3 here is CASSQPGGNTEAFF. The CDR3 nucleotides read TGTGCCAGCTCACAACCAGGGGGGAACACTGAAGCTTTCTTT.

The chain couples TRBV11-2 to TRBJ2-7, with a tentative D call TRBD1 (6 bases). V shed 6 bases and J shed 5 bases, with 17 bases lying between them. The V gene's germline CDR1 is SGHAT and CDR2 FQNNGV. There are 14 residues in the CDR3. CDR3 nucleotide sequence: TGTGCCAGCAGGTTCGACCTACAGGGACACGAGCAGTACTTC. It yields the protein CASRFDLQGHEQYF.

The chain employs TRBV10-3 and TRBJ1-6; 8 bases match TRBD1. Germline CDR1 and CDR2: ENHRY and SYGVKD. The CDR3 length is 15 residues. V lost 3 bases to trimming and J lost 9 bases; unmatched junction nucleotides: 7. CDR3 region: CAISDRQGRTSPLHF. The DNA of the CDR3 is TGTGCCATCAGTGATCGACAGGGGAGAACTTCACCCCTCCACTTT.

This chain connects TRBV3-1 (or the pseudogene TRBV3-2) to TRBJ1-1, with D perhaps TRBD1 (6 bases). V lost 2 bases, J lost 0 bases, and 13 bases lay in between. Germline V CDR1 and CDR2: LGHDT, YNNKEL (reference sequence). The CDR3 loop spans 16 amino acids. CDR3 bases: TGTGCCAGCAGCCAATGGACAGCTACAATGAACACTGAAGCTTTCTTT. Translation: CASSQWTATMNTEAFF.

The V call is TRBV19, the J call TRBJ2-7; maybe TRBD1 (6 bases). Germline loops: CDR1 LNHDA, CDR2 SQIVND (reference sequence). V lost 6 bases to trimming and J lost 1 base, with 16 bases between them. This CDR3 contains 15 residues. CDR3 sequence reads: CASSESQGISYEQYF. CDR3 DNA: TGTGCCAGTAGCGAGTCCCAGGGGATTTCCTACGAGCAGTACTTC.

The chain uses TRBV28 and TRBJ2-5; D might be TRBD1 (5 bases). Germline lookup yields CDR1 MDHEN and CDR2 SYDVKM. The CDR3 has 13 amino acids. Trimming shortened V by 8 bases and J by 4 bases, and 14 bases separated the two germline ends. CDR3 bases: TGTGCCAGCCCTTGGGGCCCCAGAGAGACCCAGTACTTC. It codes for CASPWGPRETQYF.

This clone occurred once. V gene TRBV9 combines with J gene TRBJ2-2; D remains ambiguous. Trimming pared 4 bases from V and 6 bases from J, leaving 10 bases between. CDR3 length: 13 residues. Looked up from germline, CDR1 is SGDLS and CDR2 is YYNGEE. The CDR3: CASSPRVAGELFF. CDR3 nucleotide sequence: TGTGCCAGCAGCCCCCGGGTGGCCGGGGAGCTGTTTTTT. Full variable domain (outside the CDR3, taken from reference TRBV9 and TRBJ2-2): DSGVTQTPKHLITATGQRVTLRCSPRSGDLSVYWYQQSLDQGLQFLIQYYNGEERAKGNILERFSAQQFPDLHSELNLSSLELGDSALYFCASSPRVAGELFFGEGSRLTVL.

This clone was seen only once. The genes are TRBV24-1 and TRBJ1-2, with TRBD1 matching 8 bases. The CDR3 totals 17 residues. CDR1 is KGHDR and CDR2 is SFDVKD in the germline V gene. J gave up 8 bases and V 4 bases, and 17 bases lay outside the gene matches. Here the CDR3 reads CATSEAEGLGRGHGYTF. In DNA, the CDR3 is TGTGCCACCAGTGAGGCGGAAGGGCTGGGCAGGGGGCACGGCTACACCTTC.

This chain links TRBV19 with TRBJ1-5; maybe TRBD1 (5 bases). This CDR3 has 14 amino acids. Trimming cost V 6 bases and J 6 bases, with 15 bases left between them. Germline V CDR1 and CDR2: LNHDA, SQIVND (reference sequence). The CDR3 DNA is TGTGCCAGTAGCGGTCAGGGTTCGGGTCAGCCCCAGCATTTT. It codes for CASSGQGSGQPQHF.

This sequence joins TRBV7-8 and TRBJ1-5; 9 bases are a match to TRBD1. The germline gives CDR1 SGHVS, CDR2 FQNEAQ. This CDR3 comprises 18 residues. Losses at the gene ends were 2 bases for V and 0 bases for J; bases not matched to a gene: 8. The CDR3 bases are TGTGCCAGCAGCTTATCCCCAGGGACAGGGTCTAGCAATCAGCCCCAGCATTTT. Its protein is CASSLSPGTGSSNQPQHF.

J is TRBJ2-2 and V is TRBV6-2 or TRBV6-3, with 10 bases that match TRBD1. This CDR3 has 14 amino acids. Per the germline V gene, CDR1 is MNHEY and CDR2 is SVGEGT. The junction had 2 bases not matched to a gene; V was cut back by 6 bases and J by 4 bases. CDR3 loop: CASSRDRGTGELFF. Written as DNA, the CDR3 is TGTGCCAGCAGCCGGGACAGGGGCACCGGGGAGCTGTTTTTT.

The V gene is TRBV23-1, the J gene TRBJ1-5; tentative D call: TRBD1 (5 bases). TRBV23-1 is treated as an ORF (open reading frame) with a function not yet certain. V was cut by 7 bases and J by 5 bases, with 21 bases left in between. The CDR3 extends over 16 amino acids. The CDR3 region has the DNA TGCGCCAGCATACAATTGGATGCAGGGTCGGATCAGCCCCAGCATTTT. This encodes CASIQLDAGSDQPQHF.

The rearrangement joins TRBV7-2 to TRBJ2-2; TRBD2 might be the D (5 bases). CDR1 and CDR2 from the germline V gene are SGHTA and FQGNSA. CDR3 size: 14 residues. With 4 bases removed from V and 6 bases from J, the gap between germline ends came to 12 bases. The CDR3 coding sequence is TGTGCCAGCAGCTCCTCACTAGTACCCGGGGAGCTGTTTTTT. Protein: CASSSSLVPGELFF.

CDR3 DNA sequence: TGTGCCAGCAGCCGAAACCGGGTTTCGAACACTGAAGCTTTCTTT. Encoded protein: CASSRNRVSNTEAFF. The V call is TRBV5-4, the J call TRBJ1-1; no clear D. The CDR3 has 15 residues. Germline CDR1 SGHNT, CDR2 YYREEE (reference sequence). V was pared by 4 bases and J by 1 base, with 14 bases between. The entire variable domain, with the rest obtained from reference TRBV5-4 and TRBJ1-1, is as follows: ETGVTQSPTHLIKTRGQQVTLRCSSQSGHNTVSWYQQALGQGPQFIFQYYREEENGRGNFPPRFSGLQFPNYSSELNVNALELDDSALYLCASSRNRVSNTEAFFGQGTRLTVV.

The chain uses TRBV9 and TRBJ2-5, with 7 bases aligning to TRBD1. After removal of 4 bases from V and 5 bases from J, the junction contained 8 bases not matched to a gene. The CDR3 loop spans 14 amino acids. The germline V gene encodes CDR1 SGDLS and CDR2 YYNGEE. DNA of the CDR3: TGTGCCAGCAGCCAACAGGGGACCCATGAGACCCAGTACTTC. Encoded protein: CASSQQGTHETQYF.